This record covers a single TCR beta chain. Its antigen is undetermined. These data belong to a study of OX40 agonist ivuxolimab in advanced cancers. The method was immunoSEQ multiplex PCR; TCRdb's version includes in-frame clones alone and lacks a portion of them. The sample records tens of thousands of clones, around 89% being singletons. The germline V gene has CDR1 LGHNA and CDR2 YSLEER. Trimming cost V 0 bases and J 5 bases, with 13 bases left between them. This CDR3 comprises 15 residues. Whole-study findings and limits: CD8+ T cells were the subset that, on average, had more expanded clones than CD4+.

This material consisted of CD4+ or CD8+ T cells sorted from blood, taken in a trial of the OX40 agonist ivuxolimab. The receptor was derived from an adult with an advanced solid tumor such as melanoma, head and neck, liver or kidney cancer. The gene calls are TRBV4-3 and TRBJ1-1; no firm D call. CDR3 residues: CASSQDEGVETEAFF. Here the CDR3 DNA reads TGCGCCAGCAGCCAAGATGAGGGAGTAGAGACTGAAGCTTTCTTT.